This T cell receptor (beta chain) was recorded in a study of shared clonotypes between healthy human individuals. Study results and caveats: Deeper or shallower sequencing was expected to change how clonotypes are shared among donors.

For this clone: Its cognate antigen is unknown.

For every subset, genomic DNA was evenly distributed across several immunoSEQ plates. Authors' methods: Without quality scores, immunoSEQ junctional reads could not be filtered like full-length reads. Method: immunoSEQ multiplex PCR; TCRdb's copy keeps in-frame clones and lacks some. The DNA gave D and trimming, while V, J and clone size come from that table. This sample carries under 2,500,000 clones, approximately 96% of them seen once, and the ten largest clones take 0.1% to 0.15%. This CDR3 has 14 amino acids. V gave up 6 bases and J gave up 0 bases, with 11 bases separating them. Germline V gives CDR1 WSHSY, CDR2 SAAADI.

The receptor's source is a young man in good health. The chain combines TRBV10-2 with TRBJ1-1; possible D gene TRBD1, 6 bases. The sample comprised naive CD4+ T cells sorted from blood. Sample subset: CD45RA+ positively selected. The CDR3 spells CASRDSLLNTEAFF. Here the CDR3 DNA reads TGCGCCAGCAGGGACAGCTTATTGAACACTGAAGCTTTCTTT.